The sequence of this TCR beta chain was determined in a study of cytomegalovirus exposure and HLA in healthy donors. Clones were sequenced by immunoSEQ multiplex PCR, and TCRdb holds only the in-frame ones, with some missing. The sample contains fewer than 350,000 clones, 70% to 90% of which appear only once. Study-wide points: Among TCR sequences, most were rare, though some public TCRs appeared in many donors.

With respect to this clone: Its antigen is still unknown.

The TCR comes from a woman aged 18-29 years in good health and CMV-seronegative. The sequencing input was PBMCs.

CDR3 coding DNA: TGCGCCAGCAGCTTGAGCGGGATAGCCGATGAGCAGTTCTTC. Encoded protein: CASSLSGIADEQFF. The V gene is TRBV5-1, the J gene TRBJ2-1, with TRBD2 matching over 7 bases. The ends lost 1 base at V and 8 bases at J; junction bases unmatched: 6. Germline CDR1 and CDR2: SGHRS and YFSETQ. The CDR3 totals 14 residues.